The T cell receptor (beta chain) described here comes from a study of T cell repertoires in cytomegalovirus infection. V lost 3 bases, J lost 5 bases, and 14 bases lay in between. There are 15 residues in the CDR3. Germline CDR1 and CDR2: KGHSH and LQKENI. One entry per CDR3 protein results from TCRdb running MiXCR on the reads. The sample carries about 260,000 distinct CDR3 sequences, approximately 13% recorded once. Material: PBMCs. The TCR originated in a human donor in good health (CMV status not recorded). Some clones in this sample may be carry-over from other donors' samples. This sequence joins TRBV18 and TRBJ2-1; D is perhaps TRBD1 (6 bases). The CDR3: CASSPIDRLNNEQFF. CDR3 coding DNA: TGTGCCAGCTCACCGATCGACAGGCTCAACAATGAGCAGTTCTTC.